The rows below give T cell receptor beta chains drawn from one sample of a study of blood T cell repertoires in COVID-19. The data were produced by immunoSEQ multiplex PCR, yet TCRdb's version contains in-frame clones alone and is incomplete. The sample has more than 300,000 clones, about nine tenths seen once. What was sequenced was peripheral blood. These receptors came from a woman aged 50 to 65 with COVID-19, enrolled during active disease. Both conserved end residues are part of each CDR3. The D gene is left open where the match is weak. Clone size is given for some rows only: seen once, a few or many times, or a class if the clone is expanded.

clone size: NA; V gene: TRBV3-1/TRBV3-2; D gene: NA; J gene: TRBJ2-1; CDR3 protein: CASSQDQASYNEQFF; CDR3 DNA: TGTGCCAGCAGCCAAGATCAAGCTAGCTACAATGAGCAGTTCTTC
clone size: NA; V gene: TRBV19; D gene: TRBD2; J gene: TRBJ2-7; CDR3 protein: CASSLRLAGDYEQYF; CDR3 DNA: TGTGCCAGTAGTCTCCGACTAGCGGGAGACTACGAGCAGTACTTC
clone size: NA; V gene: TRBV11-2; D gene: NA; J gene: TRBJ2-7; CDR3 protein: CASSFNRDLREQYF; CDR3 DNA: TGTGCCAGCAGCTTTAACAGGGATCTTCGCGAGCAGTACTTC
clone size: NA; V gene: TRBV7-2; D gene: NA; J gene: TRBJ2-5; CDR3 protein: CASSVLGGQETQYF; CDR3 DNA: TGTGCCAGCAGCGTCCTTGGAGGGCAAGAGACCCAGTACTTC
clone size: NA; V gene: TRBV27; D gene: TRBD2; J gene: TRBJ2-3; CDR3 protein: CASSRTRSDTQYF; CDR3 DNA: TGTGCCAGCAGTCGGACTAGATCTGATACGCAGTATTTT
clone size: NA; V gene: TRBV7-6; D gene: NA; J gene: TRBJ1-3; CDR3 protein: CASSYRAGALGNTIYF; CDR3 DNA: TGTGCCAGCAGCTACCGCGCTGGGGCGCTTGGAAACACCATATATTTT
clone size: NA; V gene: TRBV15; D gene: NA; J gene: TRBJ2-7; CDR3 protein: CATSSGSGVYEQYF; CDR3 DNA: TGTGCCACCAGCTCCGGGTCGGGGGTCTACGAGCAGTACTTC
clone size: NA; V gene: TRBV6-5; D gene: TRBD2; J gene: TRBJ2-7; CDR3 protein: CASTRSGGRYEQYF; CDR3 DNA: TGTGCCAGCACGAGGAGCGGGGGTAGGTACGAGCAGTACTTC
clone size: NA; V gene: TRBV29-1; D gene: NA; J gene: TRBJ2-5; CDR3 protein: CSATPRVQETQYF; CDR3 DNA: TGCAGCGCAACCCCCAGGGTCCAAGAGACCCAGTACTTC
clone size: NA; V gene: TRBV7-9; D gene: TRBD2; J gene: TRBJ2-3; CDR3 protein: CASRLEAGGGPDTQYF; CDR3 DNA: TGTGCCAGCCGACTCGAAGCGGGAGGTGGTCCAGATACGCAGTATTTT
clone size: NA; V gene: TRBV6-5; D gene: NA; J gene: TRBJ1-4; CDR3 protein: CASSYSSEGRGELFF; CDR3 DNA: TGTGCCAGCAGTTACTCGTCCGAGGGCCGAGGTGAACTGTTTTTT
clone size: NA; V gene: TRBV20-1; D gene: NA; J gene: TRBJ1-1; CDR3 protein: CSVEVNTEAFF; CDR3 DNA: TGCAGTGTAGAAGTGAACACTGAAGCTTTCTTT
clone size: NA; V gene: TRBV19; D gene: NA; J gene: TRBJ2-5; CDR3 protein: CASSRGRETQYF; CDR3 DNA: TGTGCCAGTAGTCGAGGGCGAGAGACCCAGTACTTC
clone size: NA; V gene: TRBV30; D gene: NA; J gene: TRBJ1-4; CDR3 protein: CAWSYGRVSEKLFF; CDR3 DNA: TGTGCCTGGAGCTATGGCAGGGTTAGTGAAAAACTGTTTTTT
clone size: NA; V gene: TRBV24-1; D gene: TRBD1; J gene: TRBJ1-2; CDR3 protein: CATQRDRGLIAGYTF; CDR3 DNA: TGTGCCACGCAACGGGACAGGGGGCTCATTGCTGGCTACACCTTC
clone size: NA; V gene: TRBV18; D gene: NA; J gene: TRBJ2-5; CDR3 protein: CASSPFPQETQYF; CDR3 DNA: TGTGCCAGCTCACCATTCCCTCAAGAGACCCAGTACTTC
clone size: few; V gene: TRBV29-1; D gene: NA; J gene: TRBJ2-7; CDR3 protein: CSVSASSYEQYF; CDR3 DNA: TGCAGCGTTTCGGCTAGCTCCTACGAGCAGTACTTC
clone size: NA; V gene: TRBV5-1; D gene: TRBD1; J gene: TRBJ2-6; CDR3 protein: CASSLARGQGVGGANVLTF; CDR3 DNA: TGCGCCAGCAGCTTGGCCCGCGGACAGGGGGTAGGTGGGGCCAACGTCCTGACTTTC
clone size: NA; V gene: TRBV19; D gene: TRBD1; J gene: TRBJ1-5; CDR3 protein: CASTPVGQAFNQPQHF; CDR3 DNA: TGTGCCAGTACCCCAGTGGGACAGGCCTTTAATCAGCCCCAGCATTTT
clone size: NA; V gene: TRBV27; D gene: NA; J gene: TRBJ1-5; CDR3 protein: CASSLRETNQPQHF; CDR3 DNA: TGTGCCAGCAGTCTTCGGGAGACAAATCAGCCCCAGCATTTT
clone size: NA; V gene: TRBV11-2; D gene: TRBD2; J gene: TRBJ2-2; CDR3 protein: CASSPYVTSGSTGELFF; CDR3 DNA: TGTGCCAGCAGCCCATACGTTACTAGCGGGAGTACCGGGGAGCTGTTTTTT
clone size: NA; V gene: TRBV11-1; D gene: NA; J gene: TRBJ2-3; CDR3 protein: CASSLQGSTDTQYF; CDR3 DNA: TGTGCCAGCAGCCTTCAGGGTTCGACAGATACGCAGTATTTT
clone size: NA; V gene: TRBV30; D gene: NA; J gene: TRBJ1-1; CDR3 protein: CAWTPSRTEAFF; CDR3 DNA: TGTGCCTGGACCCCAAGCCGGACTGAAGCTTTCTTT
clone size: NA; V gene: TRBV18; D gene: NA; J gene: TRBJ1-1; CDR3 protein: CASSPRVGTEAFF; CDR3 DNA: TGTGCCAGCTCACCCCGGGTGGGCACTGAAGCTTTCTTT
clone size: NA; V gene: TRBV5-1; D gene: TRBD1; J gene: TRBJ1-5; CDR3 protein: CASSWDREDQPQHF; CDR3 DNA: TGCGCCAGCAGCTGGGACAGAGAAGATCAGCCCCAGCATTTT
clone size: once; V gene: TRBV19; D gene: NA; J gene: TRBJ2-3; CDR3 protein: CASSSYLERVSTDTQYF; CDR3 DNA: TGTGCCAGTAGTAGCTATCTCGAGCGCGTTAGCACAGATACGCAGTATTTT
clone size: NA; V gene: TRBV19; D gene: NA; J gene: TRBJ2-7; CDR3 protein: CASNQGLFHEQYF; CDR3 DNA: TGTGCCAGTAACCAGGGTCTGTTTCACGAGCAGTACTTC
clone size: few; V gene: TRBV5-1; D gene: TRBD1; J gene: TRBJ2-1; CDR3 protein: CASSAGQGNYNEQFF; CDR3 DNA: TGCGCCAGCAGCGCAGGACAGGGTAACTACAATGAGCAGTTCTTC
clone size: once; V gene: TRBV9; D gene: NA; J gene: TRBJ1-5; CDR3 protein: CASSPWDLDNQPQHF; CDR3 DNA: TGTGCCAGCAGCCCCTGGGACTTAGACAATCAGCCCCAGCATTTT